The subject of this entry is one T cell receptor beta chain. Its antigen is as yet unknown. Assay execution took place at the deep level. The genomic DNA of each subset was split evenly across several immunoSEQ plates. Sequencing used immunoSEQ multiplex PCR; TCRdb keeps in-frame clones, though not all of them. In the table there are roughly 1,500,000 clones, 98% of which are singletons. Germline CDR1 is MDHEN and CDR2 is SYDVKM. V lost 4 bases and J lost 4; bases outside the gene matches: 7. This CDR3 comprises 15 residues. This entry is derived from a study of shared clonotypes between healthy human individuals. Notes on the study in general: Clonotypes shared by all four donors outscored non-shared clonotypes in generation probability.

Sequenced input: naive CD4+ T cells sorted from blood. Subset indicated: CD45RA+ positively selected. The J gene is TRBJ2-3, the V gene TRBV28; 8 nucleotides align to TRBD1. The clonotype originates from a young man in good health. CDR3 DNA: TGTGCCAGCAGTTGGGGACAGGTCAATGCAGATACGCAGTATTTT. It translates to CASSWGQVNADTQYF.